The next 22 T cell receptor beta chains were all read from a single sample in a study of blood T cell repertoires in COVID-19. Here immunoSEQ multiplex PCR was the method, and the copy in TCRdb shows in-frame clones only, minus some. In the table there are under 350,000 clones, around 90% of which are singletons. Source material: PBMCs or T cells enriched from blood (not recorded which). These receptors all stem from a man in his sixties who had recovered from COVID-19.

Here the CDR3 reads CASSLSVAGSYEQYF. The CDR3 DNA sequence: TGTGCCAGCAGCTTATCGGTAGCGGGCTCCTACGAGCAGTACTTC. The V gene is TRBV7-2, the J gene TRBJ2-7; 7 bases map to TRBD2. Germline loops: CDR1 SGHTA, CDR2 FQGNSA. CDR3 length equals 15 residues. V lost 2 bases, J lost 0 bases, and 4 bases stayed unmatched.

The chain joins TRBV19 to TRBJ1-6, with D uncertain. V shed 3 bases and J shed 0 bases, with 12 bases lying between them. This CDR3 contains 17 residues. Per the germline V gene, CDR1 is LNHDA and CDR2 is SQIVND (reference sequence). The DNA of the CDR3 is TGTGCCAGTAGTATGGTATCCGGTAGCTCCTATAATTCACCCCTCCACTTT. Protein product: CASSMVSGSSYNSPLHF.

The CDR3 reads CASSYLSQAPEAFF. CDR3 nucleotides: TGTGCCAGCAGTTACTTATCACAAGCGCCGGAAGCTTTCTTT. The V and J genes are TRBV6-6 and TRBJ1-1; D is unclear. Germline lookup yields CDR1 MNHNY and CDR2 SVGAGI (reference sequence). This CDR3 is built from 14 residues. The V and J ends lost 1 base and 8 bases respectively, with 14 bases between them.

The CDR3 loop is CASSVGTGAGANVLTF. The CDR3 DNA sequence: TGTGCCAGCAGCGTAGGGACAGGGGCTGGGGCCAACGTCCTGACTTTC. V usage is TRBV9 and J usage is TRBJ2-6; the match to TRBD1 covers 9 bases. This CDR3 region has 16 residues. J lost 2 bases, V lost 0 bases, and 0 bases had no gene match. Germline V gene lookup returns CDR1 SGDLS and CDR2 YYNGEE.

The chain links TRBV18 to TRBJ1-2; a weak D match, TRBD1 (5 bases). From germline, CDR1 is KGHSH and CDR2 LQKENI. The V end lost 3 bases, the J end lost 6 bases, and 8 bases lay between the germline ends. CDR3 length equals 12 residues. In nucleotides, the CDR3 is TGTGCCAGCTCACCCGACAGTCATGGCTACACCTTC. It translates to CASSPDSHGYTF.

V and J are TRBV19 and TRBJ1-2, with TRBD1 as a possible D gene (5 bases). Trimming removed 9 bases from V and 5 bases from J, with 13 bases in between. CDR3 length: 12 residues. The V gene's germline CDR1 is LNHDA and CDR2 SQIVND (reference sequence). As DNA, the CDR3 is TGTGCCAGCCAGACGGGGGTTTATGGCTACACCTTC. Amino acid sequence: CASQTGVYGYTF.

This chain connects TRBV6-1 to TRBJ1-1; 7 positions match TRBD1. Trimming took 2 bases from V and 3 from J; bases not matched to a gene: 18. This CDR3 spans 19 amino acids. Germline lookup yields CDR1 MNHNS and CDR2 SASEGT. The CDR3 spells CASSESILRDREKHTEAFF. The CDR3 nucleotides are TGTGCCAGCAGTGAAAGCATTTTACGGGACAGAGAAAAACACACTGAAGCTTTCTTT.

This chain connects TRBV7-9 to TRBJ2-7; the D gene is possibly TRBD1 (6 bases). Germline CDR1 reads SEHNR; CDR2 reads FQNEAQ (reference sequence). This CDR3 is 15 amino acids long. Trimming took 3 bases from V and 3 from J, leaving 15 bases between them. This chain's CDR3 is CASSLFRGEVYEQYF. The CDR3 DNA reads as TGTGCCAGCAGCTTGTTCAGGGGAGAAGTCTACGAGCAGTACTTC.

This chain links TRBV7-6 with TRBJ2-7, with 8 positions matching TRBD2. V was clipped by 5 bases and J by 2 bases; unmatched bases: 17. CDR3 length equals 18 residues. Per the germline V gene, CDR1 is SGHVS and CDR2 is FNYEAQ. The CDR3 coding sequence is TGTGCCAGCAGCCCCGTCGAATGGGGCGGGAGGCCCCCCTACGAGCAGTACTTC. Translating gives CASSPVEWGGRPPYEQYF.

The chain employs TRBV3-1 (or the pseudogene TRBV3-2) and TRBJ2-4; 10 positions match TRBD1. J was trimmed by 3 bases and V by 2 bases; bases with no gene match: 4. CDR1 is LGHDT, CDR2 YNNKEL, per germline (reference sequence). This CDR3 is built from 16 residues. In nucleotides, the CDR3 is TGTGCCAGCAGCCAACTTTGGACAGGGGGCAAAAACATTCAGTACTTC. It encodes CASSQLWTGGKNIQYF.

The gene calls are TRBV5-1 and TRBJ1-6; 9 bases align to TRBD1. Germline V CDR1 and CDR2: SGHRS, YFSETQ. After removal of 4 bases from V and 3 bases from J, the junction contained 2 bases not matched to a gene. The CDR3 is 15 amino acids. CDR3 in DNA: TGCGCCAGCAGCCGGACAGGGGACTATAATTCACCCCTCCACTTT. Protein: CASSRTGDYNSPLHF.

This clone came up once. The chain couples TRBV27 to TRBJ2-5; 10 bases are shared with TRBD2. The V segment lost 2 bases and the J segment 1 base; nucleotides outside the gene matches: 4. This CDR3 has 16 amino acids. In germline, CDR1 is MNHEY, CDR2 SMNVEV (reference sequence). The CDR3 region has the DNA TGTGCCAGCAGTTTAAGCGGGAGGGGTCCCCAAGAGACCCAGTACTTC. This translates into CASSLSGRGPQETQYF.

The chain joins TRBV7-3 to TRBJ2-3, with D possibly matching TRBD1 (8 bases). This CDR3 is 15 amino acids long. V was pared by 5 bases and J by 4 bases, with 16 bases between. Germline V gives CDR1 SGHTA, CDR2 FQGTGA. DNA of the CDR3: TGTGCCAGCAGCCAGGGGGCGGGAGTCGCAGATACGCAGTATTTT. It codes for CASSQGAGVADTQYF. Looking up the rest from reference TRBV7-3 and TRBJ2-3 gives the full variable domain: GAGVSQTPSNKVTEKGKYVELRCDPISGHTALYWYRQSLGQGPEFLIYFQGTGAADDSGLPNDRFFAVRPEGSVSTLKIQRTERGDSAVYLCASSQGAGVADTQYFGPGTRLTVL.

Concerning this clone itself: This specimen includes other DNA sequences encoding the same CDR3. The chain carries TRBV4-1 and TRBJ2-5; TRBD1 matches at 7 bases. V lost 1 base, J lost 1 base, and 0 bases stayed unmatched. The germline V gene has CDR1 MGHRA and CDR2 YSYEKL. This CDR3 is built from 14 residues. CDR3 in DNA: TGCGCCAGCAGCCAAGGGGACAGCCAAGAGACCCAGTACTTC. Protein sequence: CASSQGDSQETQYF.

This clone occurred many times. CDR3 sequence reads: CASKMRQENEKLFF. The CDR3 region has the DNA TGTGCCAGCAAAATGAGACAGGAAAATGAAAAACTGTTTTTT. V gene TRBV6-5 combines with J gene TRBJ1-4, with D possibly being TRBD1 (6 bases). Trimming took off 7 bases at V and 5 bases at J, with 14 bases between the two ends. The CDR3 length is 14 residues. CDR1 and CDR2 from the germline V gene are MNHEY and SVGAGI.

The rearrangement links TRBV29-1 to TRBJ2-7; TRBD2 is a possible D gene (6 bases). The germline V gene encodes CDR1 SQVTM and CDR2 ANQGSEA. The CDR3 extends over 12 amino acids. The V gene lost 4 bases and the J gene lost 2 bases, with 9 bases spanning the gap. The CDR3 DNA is TGCAGCGTTGCTAGCGCAACCTACGAGCAGTACTTC. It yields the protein CSVASATYEQYF.

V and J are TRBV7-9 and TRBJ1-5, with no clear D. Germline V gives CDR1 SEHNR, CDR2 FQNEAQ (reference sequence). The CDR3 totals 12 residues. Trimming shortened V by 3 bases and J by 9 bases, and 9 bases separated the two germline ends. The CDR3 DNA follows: TGTGCCAGCAGCTTGGACTTGGGGCCCCAGCATTTT. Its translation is CASSLDLGPQHF.

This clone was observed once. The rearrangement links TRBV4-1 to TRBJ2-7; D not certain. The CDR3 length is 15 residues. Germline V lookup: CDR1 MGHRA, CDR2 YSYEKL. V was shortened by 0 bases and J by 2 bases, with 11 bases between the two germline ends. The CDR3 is CASSQDDRRTYEQYF. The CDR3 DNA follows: TGCGCCAGCAGCCAAGATGATAGGAGAACCTACGAGCAGTACTTC.

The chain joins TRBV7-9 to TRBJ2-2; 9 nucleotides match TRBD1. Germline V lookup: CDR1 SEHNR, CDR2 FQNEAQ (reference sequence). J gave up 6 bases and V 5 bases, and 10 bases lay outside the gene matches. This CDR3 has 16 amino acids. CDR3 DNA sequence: TGTGCCAGCAGCCCCACGGGACAGGGAAGTTCCGGGGAGCTGTTTTTT. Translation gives CASSPTGQGSSGELFF.

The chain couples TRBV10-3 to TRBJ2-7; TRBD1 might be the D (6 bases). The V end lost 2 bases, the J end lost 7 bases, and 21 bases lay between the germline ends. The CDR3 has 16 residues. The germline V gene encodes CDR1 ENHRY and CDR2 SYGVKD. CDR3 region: CAISEEGNRALGEQYF. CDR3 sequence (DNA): TGTGCCATCAGTGAGGAAGGGAACAGGGCCTTGGGGGAGCAGTACTTC.

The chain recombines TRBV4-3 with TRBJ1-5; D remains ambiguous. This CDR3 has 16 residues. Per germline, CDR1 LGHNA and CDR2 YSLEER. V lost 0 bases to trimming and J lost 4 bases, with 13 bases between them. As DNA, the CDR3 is TGCGCCAGCAGCCAAGAAGCACAAGGGAGGAATCAGCCCCAGCATTTT. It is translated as CASSQEAQGRNQPQHF.

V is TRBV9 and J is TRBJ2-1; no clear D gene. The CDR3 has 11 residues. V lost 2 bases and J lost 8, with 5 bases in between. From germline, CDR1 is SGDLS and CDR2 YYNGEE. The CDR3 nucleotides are TGTGCCAGCAGCGTCTCCGATGAGCAGTTCTTC. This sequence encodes CASSVSDEQFF.